A single sample is the source of the 31 T cell receptor beta chains below, sequenced in a study of cytomegalovirus exposure and HLA in healthy donors. In the PCR, 60 Vbeta and 13 Jbeta primers were used. Using immunoSEQ multiplex PCR, the repertoire was profiled, and TCRdb retains in-frame clones only, with some absent. Of 130,000 or so clones in the sample, roughly 80% are singletons; the top ten hold 1.5%. Sequencing was carried out using PBMCs. These receptors were obtained from a man between 35 and 55 years old in good health and CMV-seronegative.

The chain has TRBV19 and TRBJ1-2, with D possibly being TRBD1 (6 bases). The CDR3 is 14 residues long. V gave up 10 bases and J gave up 0 bases, with 15 bases separating them. Germline CDR1 reads LNHDA; CDR2 reads SQIVND (reference sequence). The CDR3 loop is CATAGARANYGYTF. Written as DNA, the CDR3 is TGTGCCACAGCAGGGGCGCGAGCTAACTATGGCTACACCTTC.

This clone was seen a handful of times. The chain employs TRBV4-1 and TRBJ1-6, with TRBD1 matching over 9 bases. Germline V gives CDR1 MGHRA, CDR2 YSYEKL. The CDR3 is made up of 18 amino acids. The junction had 7 bases not matched to a gene; V was cut back by 3 bases and J by 1 base. Here the CDR3 reads CASSQNTGGMSYNSPLHF. The DNA for the CDR3 is TGCGCCAGCAGCCAGAACACAGGGGGCATGTCCTATAATTCACCCCTCCACTTT.

The sample holds a few counts of this clone. The rearrangement joins TRBV5-1 to TRBJ2-7, with TRBD2 matching 8 bases. V was pared by 5 bases and J by 5 bases, with 12 bases of the junction left unmatched. This CDR3 has 15 residues. Germline loops: CDR1 SGHRS, CDR2 YFSETQ. The CDR3 DNA is TGCGCCAGCAGGCCCCTTTCGGGAGGGCCACACGAGCAGTACTTC. Its protein product is CASRPLSGGPHEQYF.

The V gene is TRBV28, the J gene TRBJ2-3; the match to TRBD2 covers 8 bases. From germline, CDR1 is MDHEN and CDR2 SYDVKM. The CDR3 has 14 amino acids. V shed 2 bases, J shed 4 bases, and the junction held 2 bases outside the gene matches. The CDR3 nucleotides are TGTGCCAGCAGTTTAGGAGCGGGGGCAGATACGCAGTATTTT. Residues: CASSLGAGADTQYF.

The chain has TRBV4-3 and TRBJ2-6, with 7 bases matching TRBD1. This CDR3 is 17 amino acids long. The ends lost 5 bases at V and 0 bases at J; junction bases unmatched: 7. From germline, CDR1 is LGHNA and CDR2 YSLEER. CDR3 residues: CASSVQGFTSGANVLTF. The CDR3 coding sequence is TGCGCCAGCAGCGTACAGGGGTTCACCTCTGGGGCCAACGTCCTGACTTTC.

The chain is built from TRBV28 and TRBJ1-4; weak D call: TRBD1 (6 bases). The CDR3 is made up of 15 amino acids. Germline V gene data show CDR1 as MDHEN and CDR2 as SYDVKM. V lost 9 bases to trimming and J lost 3 bases, with 17 bases between them. CDR3 residues: CASARGGRSNEKLFF. CDR3 sequence (DNA): TGTGCCAGTGCGAGGGGGGGCCGGTCTAATGAAAAACTGTTTTTT.

This clone was detected a few times. This chain connects TRBV5-5 to TRBJ1-3; D uncertain. Trimming took off 3 bases at V and 7 bases at J, with 17 bases between the two ends. Germline CDR1 SGHKS, CDR2 YYEKEE (reference sequence). The CDR3 runs to 15 residues. This CDR3 reads CASSSEPRTANTIYF. The CDR3, as DNA: TGTGCCAGCAGCTCGGAACCCCGAACAGCTAACACCATATATTTT. Combining the CDR3 with reference TRBV5-5 and TRBJ1-3 gives the whole variable domain DAGVTQSPTHLIKTRGQQVTLRCSPISGHKSVSWYQQVLGQGPQFIFQYYEKEERGRGNFPDRFSARQFPNYSSELNVNALLLGDSALYLCASSSEPRTANTIYFGEGSWLTVV.

The gene calls are TRBV5-6 and TRBJ2-5; possible D gene TRBD1, 6 bases. The DNA end is a closer match to TRBJ2-7, so the J assignment may be wrong. The length of the CDR3 is 14 residues. The V gene's germline CDR1 is SGHDT and CDR2 YYEEEE. The CDR3 sequence is CASSGGQRSYEQYF. The CDR3 DNA reads as TGTGCCAGCAGCGGGGGACAACGATCCTACGAGCAGTACTTC.

V and J are TRBV7-2 and TRBJ2-1, with TRBD2 as a possible D gene (5 bases). The CDR3 contains 15 residues. V was trimmed by 1 base and J by 6 bases, leaving 13 bases between them. CDR1 is SGHTA, CDR2 FQGNSA, per germline. CDR3 nucleotides: TGTGCCAGCAGCTTAGAACCCCGGAGGATCAATGAGCAGTTCTTC. The encoded protein is CASSLEPRRINEQFF.

The chain links TRBV27 to TRBJ1-1; tentative D call: TRBD1 (6 bases). Germline V lookup: CDR1 MNHEY, CDR2 SMNVEV (reference sequence). The CDR3 is 15 amino acids. Trimming removed 5 bases from V and 1 base from J, with 14 bases in between. CDR3 sequence (DNA): TGTGCCAGCAGTCCACTGGGGGCGCCGAACACTGAAGCTTTCTTT. It yields the protein CASSPLGAPNTEAFF.

V is TRBV7-9 and J is TRBJ2-2; D is perhaps TRBD1 (5 bases). V gave up 1 base and J gave up 5 bases, with 8 bases separating them. The CDR3 contains 14 residues. Germline CDR1 and CDR2: SEHNR and FQNEAQ (reference sequence). The chain's CDR3 is CASSLGTGTGELFF. CDR3 coding DNA: TGTGCCAGCAGCTTAGGTACAGGAACCGGGGAGCTGTTTTTT.

This rearrangement joins TRBV19 to TRBJ2-5, with D tentatively TRBD2 (7 bases). Germline V lookup: CDR1 LNHDA, CDR2 SQIVND (reference sequence). Trimming removed 3 bases at V and 5 bases at J, with 22 bases between. The CDR3 is 17 amino acids. The CDR3 reads CASSMRWGGPPLETQYF. The DNA of the CDR3 is TGTGCCAGTAGTATGAGGTGGGGGGGCCCTCCTCTCGAGACCCAGTACTTC. The full variable domain, completed using reference TRBV19 and TRBJ2-5, is DGGITQSPKYLFRKEGQNVTLSCEQNLNHDAMYWYRQDPGQGLRLIYYSQIVNDFQKGDIAEGYSVSREKKESFPLTVTSAQKNPTAFYLCASSMRWGGPPLETQYFGPGTRLLVL.

The V gene is TRBV29-1, the J gene TRBJ2-7, with D possibly TRBD2 on 6 matching bases. This CDR3 is 14 amino acids long. In germline, CDR1 is SQVTM, CDR2 ANQGSEA. V lost 7 bases, J lost 2 bases, and 18 bases lay in between. CDR3 sequence: CSASSASTPYEQYF. The CDR3 DNA is TGCAGCGCCTCTAGCGCATCGACCCCCTACGAGCAGTACTTC.

This clone was recorded once. The chain recombines TRBV25-1 with TRBJ2-1; D possibly corresponds to TRBD1 (5 bases). The CDR3 has 13 amino acids. Germline CDR1 is MGHDK and CDR2 is SYGVNS. Between the trimmed V and J ends, which lost 8 bases and 8 bases, there was a span of 16 bases. CDR3 residues: CASGPQGRDEQFF. The CDR3, as DNA: TGTGCCAGCGGTCCTCAGGGAAGGGATGAGCAGTTCTTC.

The chain has TRBV4-3 and TRBJ2-3; TRBD1 matches 9 bases. Trimming removed 1 base from V and 7 bases from J; junction bases left unmatched: 9. Germline values: CDR1 LGHNA, CDR2 YSLEER. This CDR3 comprises 16 residues. The CDR3 sequence is CASSQGSGQGRYTQYF. DNA of the CDR3: TGCGCCAGCAGCCAAGGTTCCGGACAGGGGAGGTATACGCAGTATTTT.

In regard to this clone: The junction shows a germline mismatch at one end, possibly a read error. The CDR3 sequence is CAGSLGRESYGYTF. Here the CDR3 DNA reads TGTGCCGGCAGCTTAGGCAGGGAAAGCTATGGCTACACCTTC. The gene calls are TRBV7-6 and TRBJ1-2; possibly TRBD1 for D (5 bases). CDR3 length equals 14 residues. Germline CDR1 SGHVS, CDR2 FNYEAQ.

V gene TRBV6-5 combines with J gene TRBJ1-2; 11 nucleotides align to TRBD1. This CDR3 has 13 amino acids. Germline loops: CDR1 MNHEY, CDR2 SVGAGI. After removal of 7 bases from V and 7 bases from J, the junction contained 5 bases not matched to a gene. Here the CDR3 DNA reads TGTGCCAGCACCTCCGGGACAGGGGGTGGCTACACCTTC. The encoded protein is CASTSGTGGGYTF.

This clone was counted a few times. The CDR3 loop is CASSFSGQGASPLHF. CDR3 DNA sequence: TGTGCCAGCAGTTTCAGCGGACAGGGGGCCTCACCCCTCCACTTT. The chain has TRBV28 and TRBJ1-6; 11 nucleotides agree with TRBD1. Germline CDR1 MDHEN, CDR2 SYDVKM. The CDR3 has 15 residues. The V gene end was trimmed by 3 bases and the J gene end by 10 bases; junction bases not matched to a gene: 5.

CDR3 nucleotides: TGTGCCAGCTCACCACTGGGAGATGGCACTGAAGCTTTCTTT. Protein product: CASSPLGDGTEAFF. This chain connects TRBV18 to TRBJ1-1, with unresolved D. The ends were cut back, 1 base at V and 4 bases at J, with 10 bases in the middle. Looked up from germline, CDR1 is KGHSH and CDR2 is LQKENI. The CDR3 totals 14 residues.

This clone has a handful of counts. The rearrangement links TRBV7-9 to TRBJ2-7; 10 bases match TRBD1. Germline V gives CDR1 SEHNR, CDR2 FQNEAQ (reference sequence). This CDR3 has 16 amino acids. Losses at the gene ends were 4 bases for V and 4 bases for J; bases not matched to a gene: 10. CDR3 DNA: TGTGCCAGCAGCTCGTTCCGACAGGGGGCAAGTTACGAGCAGTACTTC. Its protein product is CASSSFRQGASYEQYF.

V is TRBV19 and J is TRBJ2-3; 9 nucleotides match TRBD2. The CDR3 contains 16 residues. In germline, CDR1 is LNHDA, CDR2 SQIVND (reference sequence). J was trimmed by 0 bases and V by 6 bases; bases with no gene match: 7. CDR3 region: CASRQWAGGSTDTQYF. The CDR3 DNA sequence: TGTGCCAGTAGGCAATGGGCGGGGGGGAGCACAGATACGCAGTATTTT.

V is TRBV29-1 and J is TRBJ2-5; 7 positions agree with TRBD2. CDR1 and CDR2 (germline): SQVTM, ANQGSEA. The CDR3 contains 14 residues. V trimming: 4 bases; J trimming: 2 bases; junction bases outside the gene matches: 7. Here the CDR3 DNA reads TGCAGCGTTGTCCCCAGCGGGGTGCAAGAGACCCAGTACTTC. Translation gives CSVVPSGVQETQYF. Supplemented by reference TRBV29-1 and TRBJ2-5, the full variable domain reads SAVISQKPSRDICQRGTSLTIQCQVDSQVTMMFWYRQQPGQSLTLIATANQGSEATYESGFVIDKFPISRPNLTFSTLTVSNMSPEDSSIYLCSVVPSGVQETQYFGPGTRLLVL.

The chain uses TRBV28 and TRBJ1-3; 7 positions agree with TRBD1. CDR3 length equals 15 residues. Losses at the gene ends were 5 bases for V and 3 bases for J; bases not matched to a gene: 7. Per the germline V gene, CDR1 is MDHEN and CDR2 is SYDVKM. The CDR3 loop reads CASSATPGGGNTIYF. The DNA for the CDR3 is TGTGCCAGCAGTGCCACCCCAGGGGGTGGAAACACCATATATTTT.

The gene calls are TRBV18 and TRBJ2-5; D not certain. V lost 2 bases, J lost 5 bases, and 6 bases lay in between. Germline V CDR1 and CDR2: KGHSH, LQKENI. CDR3 length: 12 amino acids. CDR3 nucleotide sequence: TGTGCCAGCTCACCAGATCAGGAGACCCAGTACTTC. Translation: CASSPDQETQYF.

The CDR3 is CASSLRTSGVINEQFF. The CDR3 bases are TGTGCCAGCAGCCTCCGGACTAGCGGGGTTATAAATGAGCAGTTCTTC. The genes are TRBV7-2 and TRBJ2-1; 12 bases map to TRBD2. The trim removed 5 bases at V and 7 bases at J, leaving 9 bases unmatched. The V gene's germline CDR1 is SGHTA and CDR2 FQGNSA. The CDR3 length is 16 residues.

This clone has just a few counts. The junction shows a germline mismatch at one end, possibly a read error. The rearrangement links TRBV7-7 to TRBJ2-2, with 7 bases that match TRBD2. Germline V gene sequence: CDR1 SSHAT, CDR2 FNYEAQ (reference sequence). The CDR3 has 15 residues. DNA for the CDR3: TGTGCTAGCAGCTTGACTAGCACGAACACCGGGGAGCTGTTTTTT. It specifies CASSLTSTNTGELFF.

This sequence joins TRBV19 and TRBJ2-1, with a possible D match to TRBD1 (8 bases). CDR1 and CDR2 from the germline V gene are LNHDA and SQIVND (reference sequence). This CDR3 has 13 residues. Trimming took off 1 base at V and 14 bases at J, with 15 bases between the two ends. The CDR3 loop reads CASSIAHRGGKFF. In nucleotides, the CDR3 is TGTGCCAGTAGTATAGCCCACAGGGGGGGGAAGTTCTTC.

Here the CDR3 DNA reads TGCGCCAGCAGCCAAGTTACGTCCGCGCGTACTAATGAAAAACTGTTTTTT. It specifies CASSQVTSARTNEKLFF. The chain joins TRBV4-1 to TRBJ1-4; D is ambiguous. The germline gives CDR1 MGHRA, CDR2 YSYEKL. The CDR3 runs 17 residues. Trimming shortened V by 1 base and J by 2 bases, and 14 bases separated the two germline ends.

The gene calls are TRBV7-2 and TRBJ2-1, with D perhaps matching TRBD2 (6 bases). The CDR3 sequence is 13 residues long. In germline, CDR1 is SGHTA, CDR2 FQGNSA. V lost 5 bases and J lost 8, with 13 bases in between. The CDR3 sequence is CASSRRPGDEQFF. For the CDR3, the DNA is TGTGCCAGCAGCCGCAGACCGGGGGATGAGCAGTTCTTC.

The genes are TRBV28 and TRBJ2-3, with 7 positions matching TRBD1. Trimming took 5 bases from V and 3 from J; bases not matched to a gene: 11. Germline loops: CDR1 MDHEN, CDR2 SYDVKM. The CDR3 runs 16 residues. CDR3 nucleotides: TGTGCCAGCAGTGATGAACCGGGACAGAGAACAGATACGCAGTATTTT. Translating it yields CASSDEPGQRTDTQYF.

The chain links TRBV9 to TRBJ1-4; D may be TRBD1 (6 bases). Trimming shortened V by 3 bases and J by 8 bases, and 17 bases separated the two germline ends. Germline loops: CDR1 SGDLS, CDR2 YYNGEE. There are 15 residues in the CDR3. CDR3 region: CASSAEDRMGEKLFF. CDR3 DNA: TGTGCCAGCAGCGCCGAAGACAGGATGGGGGAAAAACTGTTTTTT.